This TCR beta chain was captured by sequencing in a study of shared clonotypes between healthy human individuals. Points on this clone: Its target is unknown.

Study-wide results and limits: All-four-donor shared clonotypes had higher generation probabilities than non-shared clonotypes did.

After removal of 2 bases from V and 0 bases from J, the junction contained 7 bases not matched to a gene. Germline values: CDR1 SGHKS, CDR2 YYEKEE (reference sequence). This CDR3 is built from 17 residues. Sequencing was at deep level. The assay was immunoSEQ multiplex PCR, and TCRdb's table has in-frame clones only and misses some. The sample shows 1,500,000 or so clones, about 98.5% of them seen only once. Sequencing was carried out using naive CD4+ T cells sorted from blood. Stated subset: CD45RA+ positively selected. The source of this sequence is a young man in good health. The chain carries TRBV5-5 and TRBJ1-3; 8 bases are shared with TRBD1. CDR3 nucleotide sequence: TGTGCCAGCAGCTTAACAGGGGGTTTCAACTCTGGAAACACCATATATTTT. It encodes CASSLTGGFNSGNTIYF.